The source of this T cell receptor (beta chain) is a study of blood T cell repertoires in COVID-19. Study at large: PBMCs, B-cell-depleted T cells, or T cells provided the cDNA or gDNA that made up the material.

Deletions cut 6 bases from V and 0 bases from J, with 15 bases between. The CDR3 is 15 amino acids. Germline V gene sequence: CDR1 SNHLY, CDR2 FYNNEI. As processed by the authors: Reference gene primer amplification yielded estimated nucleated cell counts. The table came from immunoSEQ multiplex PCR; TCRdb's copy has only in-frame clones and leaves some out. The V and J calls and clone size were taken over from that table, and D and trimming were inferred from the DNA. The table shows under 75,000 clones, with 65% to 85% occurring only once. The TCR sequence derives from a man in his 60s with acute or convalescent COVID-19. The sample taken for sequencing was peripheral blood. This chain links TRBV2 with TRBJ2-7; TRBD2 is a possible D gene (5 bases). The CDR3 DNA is TGTGCCAGCAGCGGAATTGGACTCCACTCCTACGAGCAGTACTTC. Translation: CASSGIGLHSYEQYF. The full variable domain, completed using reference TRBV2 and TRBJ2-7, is EPEVTQTPSHQVTQMGQEVILRCVPISNHLYFYWYRQILGQKVEFLVSFYNNEISEKSEIFDDQFSVERPDGSNFTLKIRSTKLEDSAMYFCASSGIGLHSYEQYFGPGTRLTVT.